The 7 T cell receptor beta chains reported below all come from one sample, sequenced in a study of T cell changes during pregnancy in multiple sclerosis. TCRdb keeps only in-frame clones here, not all; method: immunoSEQ multiplex PCR. Among about 73,000 clones listed, about 92% were seen once. The source was peripheral blood, collected in the third trimester of pregnancy. Receptors originate from a female donor in good health, enrolled as a control in a pregnancy study.

The chain uses TRBV28 and TRBJ1-1, with 8 bases lining up with TRBD1. From germline, CDR1 is MDHEN and CDR2 SYDVKM. CDR3 length equals 14 residues. V shed 3 bases, J shed 6 bases, and the junction held 6 bases outside the gene matches. The CDR3 bases are TGTGCCAGCAGTTTCGACAGGGGTATTGCTGAAGCTTTCTTT. It codes for CASSFDRGIAEAFF.

The chain is built from TRBV14 and TRBJ2-7; tentatively, D is TRBD2 (6 bases). This CDR3 comprises 15 residues. Trimming took 4 bases from V and 2 from J, leaving 15 bases between them. Looked up from germline, CDR1 is SGHDN and CDR2 is FVKESK. The DNA of the CDR3 is TGTGCCAGCAGCCCCGACGGGACTCCCCCCTACGAGCAGTACTTC. Residues: CASSPDGTPPYEQYF.

The chain carries TRBV27 and TRBJ1-1, with 7 bases lining up with TRBD1. This CDR3 is 13 amino acids long. The germline gives CDR1 MNHEY, CDR2 SMNVEV (reference sequence). The ends lost 4 bases at V and 5 bases at J; junction bases unmatched: 4. The CDR3 here is CASSSTGITEAFF. CDR3 in DNA: TGTGCCAGCAGTTCGACAGGGATTACTGAAGCTTTCTTT.

This rearrangement joins TRBV5-6 to TRBJ1-3, with D tentatively TRBD1 (5 bases). Trimming removed 1 base from V and 1 base from J, with 9 bases in between. The CDR3 is made up of 15 amino acids. CDR1 and CDR2 (germline): SGHDT, YYEEEE. CDR3 amino acids: CASSLPPGSGNTIYF. The CDR3, as DNA: TGTGCCAGCAGCTTGCCTCCAGGGTCTGGAAACACCATATATTTT.

This chain links TRBV6-5 with TRBJ2-2; 10 bases are shared with TRBD1. CDR3 length: 16 amino acids. Per germline, CDR1 MNHEY and CDR2 SVGAGI. V gave up 0 bases and J gave up 5 bases; unmatched junction bases: 3. CDR3 DNA: TGTGCCAGCAGTTACTCGACAGGGGGCGGGACCGGGGAGCTGTTTTTT. This gives the protein CASSYSTGGGTGELFF.

The rearrangement joins TRBV28 to TRBJ1-2; 7 bases agree with TRBD1. Trimming at V came to 4 bases and at J to 7 bases, leaving 9 bases not matched to a gene. Per germline, CDR1 MDHEN and CDR2 SYDVKM. The CDR3 runs 14 residues. In DNA form, the CDR3 reads TGTGCCAGCAGTTCAGGGGGGCGGAACGCTGGCTACACCTTC. Protein: CASSSGGRNAGYTF.

This clone was picked up one time. The chain's CDR3 is CASSPPGQGYEQYF. DNA of the CDR3: TGTGCCAGCAGCCCGCCGGGACAGGGTTACGAGCAGTACTTC. The genes are TRBV4-2 and TRBJ2-7; TRBD1 aligns across 9 bases. Germline lookup yields CDR1 LGHNA and CDR2 YNFKEQ. V dropped 4 bases and J dropped 4; count of bases not matched to a gene: 5. This CDR3 is 14 amino acids long.